The text below deals with one T cell receptor beta chain. Its antigen remains unknown. Primers used in a second PCR of about 7 to 11 cycles were a sample-barcoded 5' primer and a J-beta primer mix. TCRdb reprocessed the 5' RACE reads via MiXCR and lists one record per CDR3 protein. The table includes some 920,000 distinct CDR3 sequences, roughly 47% detected once. The record originates from a study of blood T cells in healthy people across ages. In the study overall: There was about one barcoded beta molecule captured by template switching per two T cells.

Study results and limitations: Both naive CD4+ cell counts and diversity were greater in long-lived donors than in aged donors.

The clonotype originates from a woman aged 60-70 years in good health. The sequenced sample consisted of blood.

This CDR3 is CASRPGQGGAGANTQYF. DNA of the CDR3: TGCGCCAGCAGACCCGGACAGGGAGGGGCTGGGGCGAATACGCAGTATTTT. The rearrangement links TRBV4-1 to TRBJ2-3; the D gene is possibly TRBD1 (8 bases). The CDR3 length is 17 residues. Trimming stripped 6 bases from V and 7 bases from J, with 26 bases between. The V gene's germline CDR1 is MGHRA and CDR2 YSYEKL.